This entry lists 18 T cell receptor beta chains sequenced from one sample in a study of blood T cell repertoires in COVID-19. Measured with immunoSEQ multiplex PCR; TCRdb has only the in-frame clones, and not every one. Of about 74,000 clones listed, roughly 88% were seen once; the top ten hold 0.95% to 1.3%. The sample taken for sequencing was peripheral blood. These receptor sequences come from a woman aged 45-60 years in a cohort sampled during active COVID-19.

V and J are TRBV30 and TRBJ1-6; no clear D. The germline V gene encodes CDR1 GTSNPN and CDR2 SVGIG (reference sequence). The CDR3 loop spans 13 amino acids. V was trimmed by 3 bases and J by 9 bases, leaving 12 bases between them. CDR3 sequence (DNA): TGTGCCTGGAGAGTGAGCCCAGGTTCACCCCTCCACTTT. Translation: CAWRVSPGSPLHF.

This clone has just a few counts. As DNA, the CDR3 is TGTGCCAGTAGTCCCCCCCAACGTTTGGGCTTTGGTGGCTACACCTTC. Translating gives CASSPPQRLGFGGYTF. The rearrangement links TRBV19 to TRBJ1-2; no reliable D call. V gave up 5 bases and J gave up 7 bases, with 23 bases separating them. The CDR3 sequence is 16 residues long. CDR1 and CDR2 from the germline V gene are LNHDA and SQIVND (reference sequence). The whole variable domain, remainder taken from reference TRBV19 and TRBJ1-2, is DGGITQSPKYLFRKEGQNVTLSCEQNLNHDAMYWYRQDPGQGLRLIYYSQIVNDFQKGDIAEGYSVSREKKESFPLTVTSAQKNPTAFYLCASSPPQRLGFGGYTFGSGTRLTVV.

The chain couples TRBV5-4 to TRBJ2-6, with 9 nucleotides matching TRBD2. Looked up from germline, CDR1 is SGHNT and CDR2 is YYREEE (reference sequence). There are 18 residues in the CDR3. The trim removed 3 bases at V and 0 bases at J, leaving 7 bases unmatched. As DNA, the CDR3 is TGTGCCAGCAGCTCGATGACTAGCGGCCTCTCTGGGGCCAACGTCCTGACTTTC. As protein: CASSSMTSGLSGANVLTF.

This clone occurred once. This CDR3 is CASSFRTAGVSSNEKLFF. For the CDR3, the DNA is TGTGCCAGTAGTTTCAGGACAGCCGGGGTATCCTCTAATGAAAAACTGTTTTTT. This chain connects TRBV19 to TRBJ1-4, with D tentatively TRBD1 (6 bases). This CDR3 spans 18 amino acids. The germline V gene has CDR1 LNHDA and CDR2 SQIVND (reference sequence). Between the trimmed V and J ends, which lost 5 bases and 3 bases, there was a span of 22 bases.

The rearrangement joins TRBV28 to TRBJ1-2; D is unresolved. Germline CDR1 is MDHEN and CDR2 is SYDVKM. Trimming cost V 7 bases and J 8 bases, with 20 bases left between them. This CDR3 comprises 14 residues. CDR3 bases: TGTGCCAGCACTTCGTCCTCCCGACTCTTCGGCTACACCTTC. Protein: CASTSSSRLFGYTF.

Only one count was recorded for this clone. The chain couples TRBV5-8 to TRBJ2-3, with TRBD2 identical over 14 bases. The CDR3 is 18 amino acids. The trim removed 1 base at V and 3 bases at J, leaving 7 bases unmatched. Germline CDR1 is SGHTS and CDR2 is YDEGEE. The CDR3 region is CASSLLGTSGRFTDTQYF. The CDR3 coding sequence is TGTGCCAGCAGCTTGCTCGGGACTAGCGGGAGATTTACAGATACGCAGTATTTT.

This clone was detected only a few times. One end of the junction is discordant with germline, which a read error may explain. This sequence joins TRBV7-7 and TRBJ2-5; 10 bases align to TRBD2. Per germline, CDR1 SSHAT and CDR2 FNYEAQ (reference sequence). The CDR3 is 16 residues long. This CDR3 is CASSPSGSGLQETQYF. CDR3 coding DNA: TGTGCTAGCAGCCCTAGCGGGAGTGGGCTCCAAGAGACCCAGTACTTC.

J is TRBJ2-1 and V is TRBV5-1, with 7 bases matching TRBD2. Looked up from germline, CDR1 is SGHRS and CDR2 is YFSETQ. J was trimmed by 8 bases and V by 4 bases; bases with no gene match: 9. This CDR3 is 14 amino acids long. The CDR3 coding sequence is TGCGCCAGCAGCGCGGCGGCGGGAGTGGATGAGCAGTTCTTC. Amino acids: CASSAAAGVDEQFF. The full variable domain, completed using reference TRBV5-1 and TRBJ2-1, is KAGVTQTPRYLIKTRGQQVTLSCSPISGHRSVSWYQQTPGQGLQFLFEYFSETQRNKGNFPGRFSGRQFSNSRSEMNVSTLELGDSALYLCASSAAAGVDEQFFGPGTRLTVL.

CDR3 loop: CASSRERTPSGGEQFF. Here the CDR3 DNA reads TGTGCCAGCAGCCGCGAGAGGACCCCTTCGGGGGGAGAGCAGTTCTTC. This rearrangement joins TRBV27 to TRBJ2-1; 7 nucleotides line up with TRBD2. The V segment lost 6 bases and the J segment 10 bases; nucleotides outside the gene matches: 18. CDR3 length: 16 amino acids. Germline CDR1 reads MNHEY; CDR2 reads SMNVEV (reference sequence).

The chain links TRBV28 to TRBJ2-7; no firm D call. Germline lookup yields CDR1 MDHEN and CDR2 SYDVKM. CDR3 length: 11 amino acids. Trimming cost V 6 bases and J 4 bases, with 7 bases left between them. CDR3 DNA: TGTGCCAGCAGCAACGAGTACGAGCAGTACTTC. Amino acid sequence: CASSNEYEQYF.

This rearrangement joins TRBV7-9 to TRBJ2-2, with 7 positions matching TRBD1. The J segment lost 6 bases and the V segment lost 5 bases, leaving 9 bases of the junction unmatched. Per germline, CDR1 SEHNR and CDR2 FQNEAQ (reference sequence). The CDR3 runs 15 residues. CDR3 sequence reads: CASSPLRGLAGELFF. The DNA for the CDR3 is TGTGCCAGCAGCCCATTGAGGGGGCTGGCCGGGGAGCTGTTTTTT. Together with reference TRBV7-9 and TRBJ2-2, the CDR3 gives the full variable domain: DTGVSQNPRHKITKRGQNVTFRCDPISEHNRLYWYRQTLGQGPEFLTYFQNEAQLEKSRLLSDRFSAERPKGSFSTLEIQRTEQGDSAMYLCASSPLRGLAGELFFGEGSRLTVL.

The chain couples TRBV14 to TRBJ2-5, with TRBD2 as a possible D gene (6 bases). Germline V lookup: CDR1 SGHDN, CDR2 FVKESK. The CDR3 is 18 residues long. The V end lost 2 bases, the J end lost 0 bases, and 19 bases lay between the germline ends. This chain's CDR3 is CASSQNPRRGAYQETQYF. The DNA for the CDR3 is TGTGCCAGCAGCCAAAATCCCCGCCGCGGGGCGTACCAAGAGACCCAGTACTTC.

This chain links TRBV7-3 with TRBJ2-1; TRBD2 matches at 9 bases. CDR3 length equals 15 residues. V shed 4 bases, J shed 7 bases, and the junction held 8 bases outside the gene matches. Per the germline V gene, CDR1 is SGHTA and CDR2 is FQGTGA. As DNA, the CDR3 is TGTGCCAGCAGCTCTCTAGCGGGGTCTCGGAATGAGCAGTTCTTC. Protein product: CASSSLAGSRNEQFF.

The chain couples TRBV2 to TRBJ1-5, with D tentatively TRBD1 (5 bases). Germline-derived CDR1 and CDR2 are SNHLY and FYNNEI. The CDR3 spans 14 residues. Trimming stripped 4 bases from V and 6 bases from J, with 13 bases between. CDR3: CASSAQGRFQPQHF. The CDR3 DNA follows: TGTGCCAGCAGTGCCCAGGGAAGGTTTCAGCCCCAGCATTTT.

J is TRBJ2-7 and V is TRBV5-1, with 7 bases matching TRBD1. J lost 5 bases, V lost 2 bases, and 13 bases had no gene match. Germline V gives CDR1 SGHRS, CDR2 YFSETQ. The CDR3 length is 16 residues. CDR3 in amino acids: CASSFQPGQKSHEQYF. The CDR3 nucleotides are TGCGCCAGCAGCTTCCAGCCGGGACAGAAAAGCCACGAGCAGTACTTC. The variable domain in full, with the rest retrieved from reference TRBV5-1 and TRBJ2-7, is KAGVTQTPRYLIKTRGQQVTLSCSPISGHRSVSWYQQTPGQGLQFLFEYFSETQRNKGNFPGRFSGRQFSNSRSEMNVSTLELGDSALYLCASSFQPGQKSHEQYFGPGTRLTVT.

The chain couples TRBV7-7 to TRBJ2-7, with 8 bases identical to TRBD2. Germline V gene sequence: CDR1 SSHAT, CDR2 FNYEAQ (reference sequence). This CDR3 is built from 16 residues. The V segment lost 5 bases and the J segment 0 bases; nucleotides outside the gene matches: 9. CDR3 protein: CASSLGSAGDSYEQYF. The CDR3 nucleotides are TGTGCCAGCAGCCTTGGATCAGCGGGAGACTCCTACGAGCAGTACTTC.

This sequence joins TRBV3-1 (or the pseudogene TRBV3-2) and TRBJ1-1, with D uncertain. The CDR3 is 13 residues long. Trimming took off 0 bases at V and 4 bases at J, with 6 bases between the two ends. Germline V lookup: CDR1 LGHDT, CDR2 YNNKEL (reference sequence). CDR3 nucleotides: TGTGCCAGCAGCCAAGATCGGAGCACTGAAGCTTTCTTT. This encodes CASSQDRSTEAFF.

The rearrangement links TRBV15 to TRBJ2-3, with 10 bases lining up with TRBD1. The CDR3 runs 15 residues. CDR1 LNHNV and CDR2 YYDKDF come from the germline V gene (reference sequence). With V trimmed by 0 bases and J by 8 bases, 5 bases remained unmatched. DNA for the CDR3: TGTGCCACCAGCAGAGACCCCGGGACAGGGGCTACGCAGTATTTT. Amino acids: CATSRDPGTGATQYF. Combining the CDR3 with reference TRBV15 and TRBJ2-3 gives the whole variable domain DAMVIQNPRYQVTQFGKPVTLSCSQTLNHNVMYWYQQKSSQAPKLLFHYYDKDFNNEADTPDNFQSRRPNTSFCFLDIRSPGLGDTAMYLCATSRDPGTGATQYFGPGTRLTVL.